The 28 T cell receptor beta chains below all came from one sample that was sequenced in a study of cytomegalovirus exposure and HLA in healthy donors. Use of 60 Vbeta and 13 Jbeta primers characterized the PCR. TCRdb keeps only in-frame clones here, not all; method: immunoSEQ multiplex PCR. The table lists fewer than 100,000 clones. The specimen sequenced was PBMCs. The receptors derive from a man aged 45-65 years in good health and CMV-seronegative.

The chain is built from TRBV27 and TRBJ2-5; TRBD2 is a possible D gene (5 bases). The CDR3 is 16 residues long. Germline V gene data show CDR1 as MNHEY and CDR2 as SMNVEV (reference sequence). Trimming pared 3 bases from V and 1 base from J, leaving 15 bases between. The CDR3 region is CASSLARGRAQETQYF. For the CDR3, the DNA is TGTGCCAGCAGTTTGGCCCGGGGAAGGGCCCAAGAGACCCAGTACTTC.

The chain uses TRBV6-1 and TRBJ1-2; 10 nucleotides align to TRBD1. After removal of 6 bases from V and 4 bases from J, the junction contained 5 bases not matched to a gene. The length of the CDR3 is 14 residues. Germline V gene data show CDR1 as MNHNS and CDR2 as SASEGT. The CDR3, as DNA: TGTGCCAGCAGAGGGGACAGGGGAGGCTATGGCTACACCTTC. Its translation is CASRGDRGGYGYTF.

For this clone: At the DNA level, this CDR3 is encoded by other sequences in the same sample as well. The chain couples TRBV6-5 to TRBJ1-3, with D tentatively TRBD1 (6 bases). V shed 0 bases and J shed 0 bases, with 9 bases lying between them. The germline V gene has CDR1 MNHEY and CDR2 SVGAGI. The CDR3 is made up of 16 amino acids. This CDR3 reads CASSYSTGSSGNTIYF. CDR3 nucleotide sequence: TGTGCCAGCAGTTACTCGACAGGCTCCTCTGGAAACACCATATATTTT.

V is TRBV30 and J is TRBJ2-7; TRBD1 might be the D (6 bases). Trimming took off 1 base at V and 0 bases at J, with 7 bases between the two ends. Germline assignment: CDR1 GTSNPN and CDR2 SVGIG (reference sequence). This CDR3 is 13 amino acids long. The CDR3 here is CAWSGGGSYEQYF. In DNA form, the CDR3 reads TGTGCCTGGAGTGGAGGGGGCTCCTACGAGCAGTACTTC.

V usage is TRBV6-1 and J usage is TRBJ2-1, with D maybe TRBD1 (5 bases). Trimming took 2 bases from V and 2 from J, leaving 10 bases between them. Germline V gene lookup returns CDR1 MNHNS and CDR2 SASEGT. The CDR3 runs to 15 residues. The DNA for the CDR3 is TGTGCCAGCAGTGAACGCCAGGGTCCCTACAATGAGCAGTTCTTC. Translation gives CASSERQGPYNEQFF.

The chain has TRBV4-1 and TRBJ2-3, with 9 nucleotides matching TRBD2. The CDR3 has 15 residues. After removal of 3 bases from V and 2 bases from J, the junction contained 3 bases not matched to a gene. Per germline, CDR1 MGHRA and CDR2 YSYEKL. CDR3 sequence: CASSQTSGPTDTQYF. The CDR3 bases are TGCGCCAGCAGCCAGACTAGCGGCCCCACAGATACGCAGTATTTT.

The V and J genes are TRBV6-1 and TRBJ2-5; 9 bases are shared with TRBD1. Germline CDR1 MNHNS, CDR2 SASEGT. V shed 6 bases, J shed 4 bases, and the junction held 9 bases outside the gene matches. The CDR3 sequence is 15 residues long. The CDR3 loop reads CASSQGQGFRETQYF. The CDR3 DNA reads as TGTGCCAGCAGCCAGGGACAGGGATTTCGAGAGACCCAGTACTTC.

This sequence joins TRBV6-5 and TRBJ1-4; D might be TRBD1 (6 bases). Per germline, CDR1 MNHEY and CDR2 SVGAGI. Trimming removed 2 bases at V and 11 bases at J, with 15 bases between. The CDR3 totals 14 residues. The chain's CDR3 is CASSYGGAAQKLFF. Written as DNA, the CDR3 is TGTGCCAGCAGTTACGGGGGGGCGGCCCAGAAACTGTTTTTT.

V and J are TRBV7-6 and TRBJ1-2; 7 positions match TRBD1. The CDR3 extends over 15 amino acids. CDR1 is SGHVS, CDR2 FNYEAQ, per germline. V lost 5 bases to trimming and J lost 4 bases; unmatched junction nucleotides: 10. The CDR3: CASSPRQGLFYGYTF. Written as DNA, the CDR3 is TGTGCCAGCAGCCCCCGACAGGGCCTATTCTATGGCTACACCTTC.

The chain joins TRBV5-1 to TRBJ2-1; D might be TRBD2 (5 bases). Trimming took off 4 bases at V and 2 bases at J, with 13 bases between the two ends. From germline, CDR1 is SGHRS and CDR2 YFSETQ. This CDR3 has 15 residues. CDR3 nucleotides: TGCGCCAGCAGCCCCCTAGGAGGAACCTACAATGAGCAGTTCTTC. It is translated as CASSPLGGTYNEQFF.

The CDR3 DNA sequence: TGTGCCAGCAGTGAAATAAAAGGGCAGGGGCGAGGGCCCCTCCACTTT. Amino acids: CASSEIKGQGRGPLHF. The chain combines TRBV25-1 with TRBJ1-6, with D possibly being TRBD1 (6 bases). Germline-derived CDR1 and CDR2 are MGHDK and SYGVNS. The ends were cut back, 2 bases at V and 13 bases at J, with 21 bases in the middle. This CDR3 has 16 amino acids.

V and J are TRBV5-1 and TRBJ2-6; D unclear. Germline values: CDR1 SGHRS, CDR2 YFSETQ. This CDR3 comprises 17 residues. Trimming took 1 base from V and 0 from J, leaving 11 bases between them. CDR3 in amino acids: CASSLYPGRSGANVLTF. The DNA of the CDR3 is TGCGCCAGCAGCTTGTATCCAGGCCGCTCTGGGGCCAACGTCCTGACTTTC.

The chain combines TRBV5-4 with TRBJ2-2; tentatively, D is TRBD1 (8 bases). The length of the CDR3 is 15 residues. Trimming took 3 bases from V and 5 from J, leaving 14 bases between them. Germline values: CDR1 SGHNT, CDR2 YYREEE (reference sequence). Written as DNA, the CDR3 is TGTGCCAGCAGCTCGGACAGGGAGGGGACCGGGGAGCTGTTTTTT. Residues: CASSSDREGTGELFF.

The genes are TRBV5-6 and TRBJ1-2; 9 nucleotides line up with TRBD1. The CDR3 spans 14 residues. Unmatched junction bases numbered 8, after V lost 3 bases and J lost 8 bases. Germline loops: CDR1 SGHDT, CDR2 YYEEEE. The CDR3 nucleotides are TGTGCCAGCAGCTGGGCCGGGACAGGGTTAGGCTACACCTTC. It specifies CASSWAGTGLGYTF.

V usage is TRBV5-1 and J usage is TRBJ1-1, with D perhaps matching TRBD1 (6 bases). Germline V gives CDR1 SGHRS, CDR2 YFSETQ. Trimming took off 4 bases at V and 6 bases at J, with 19 bases between the two ends. The CDR3 loop spans 15 amino acids. CDR3 protein: CASSINGQSSAEAFF. The CDR3 nucleotides are TGCGCCAGCAGCATAAACGGACAGAGCAGCGCTGAAGCTTTCTTT.

The rearrangement joins TRBV4-2 to TRBJ1-5; TRBD1 is a possible D gene (6 bases). Trimming took 0 bases from V and 3 from J, leaving 9 bases between them. Germline CDR1 and CDR2: LGHNA and YNFKEQ. This CDR3 is built from 15 residues. The chain's CDR3 is CASSQERTDNQPQHF. The CDR3, as DNA: TGTGCCAGCAGCCAAGAAAGGACAGACAATCAGCCCCAGCATTTT.

The CDR3 reads CASRGPGDSNTEAFF. DNA for the CDR3: TGTGCCAGTAGAGGACCAGGGGATTCGAACACTGAAGCTTTCTTT. The chain recombines TRBV19 with TRBJ1-1; a possible D gene is TRBD1 (6 bases). CDR3 length: 15 amino acids. V lost 6 bases, J lost 1 base, and 15 bases lay in between. The germline V gene has CDR1 LNHDA and CDR2 SQIVND (reference sequence).

This chain uses TRBV5-1 with TRBJ2-6; D is unclear. V lost 1 base to trimming and J lost 1 base, with 9 bases between them. Per germline, CDR1 SGHRS and CDR2 YFSETQ. This CDR3 is built from 16 residues. The CDR3 DNA reads as TGCGCCAGCAGCTTGAACAGTGCGTCTGGGGCCAACGTCCTGACTTTC. Translated: CASSLNSASGANVLTF. Full variable domain (missing parts from reference TRBV5-1 and TRBJ2-6): KAGVTQTPRYLIKTRGQQVTLSCSPISGHRSVSWYQQTPGQGLQFLFEYFSETQRNKGNFPGRFSGRQFSNSRSEMNVSTLELGDSALYLCASSLNSASGANVLTFGAGSRLTVL.

As for this clone: Other nucleotide sequences from this sample produce the same CDR3. The V and J genes are TRBV5-6 and TRBJ1-3; D not certain. The CDR3 consists of 14 residues. Germline V gene data show CDR1 as SGHDT and CDR2 as YYEEEE. V was cut by 0 bases and J by 4 bases, with 8 bases left in between. The CDR3 here is CASSLGRSGNTIYF. The CDR3, as DNA: TGTGCCAGCAGCTTGGGCAGGTCGGGAAACACCATATATTTT.

The chain uses TRBV5-1 and TRBJ2-1, with 12 positions matching TRBD2. V gave up 4 bases and J gave up 5 bases; unmatched junction bases: 7. Germline CDR1 reads SGHRS; CDR2 reads YFSETQ. The CDR3 runs to 16 residues. This CDR3 is CASSTILAGGDNEQFF. In DNA form, the CDR3 reads TGCGCCAGCAGCACCATACTAGCGGGGGGTGACAATGAGCAGTTCTTC. Complete variable domain (other parts from reference TRBV5-1 and TRBJ2-1): KAGVTQTPRYLIKTRGQQVTLSCSPISGHRSVSWYQQTPGQGLQFLFEYFSETQRNKGNFPGRFSGRQFSNSRSEMNVSTLELGDSALYLCASSTILAGGDNEQFFGPGTRLTVL.

The V and J genes are TRBV6-1 and TRBJ1-1; D not resolved. Germline V gene lookup returns CDR1 MNHNS and CDR2 SASEGT. V was trimmed by 3 bases and J by 5 bases, leaving 19 bases between them. This CDR3 has 16 amino acids. The CDR3, as DNA: TGTGCCAGCAGTGATTGGGCTTACAGTTCGGCGACTGAAGCTTTCTTT. Its protein product is CASSDWAYSSATEAFF.

The chain employs TRBV27 and TRBJ1-1; a weak D match, TRBD1 (6 bases). The CDR3 length is 13 residues. Germline loops: CDR1 MNHEY, CDR2 SMNVEV (reference sequence). V lost 7 bases and J lost 1, with 10 bases in between. The CDR3 sequence is CASNRAANTEAFF. The CDR3 DNA sequence: TGTGCCAGCAACAGGGCAGCGAACACTGAAGCTTTCTTT.

This rearrangement joins TRBV10-3 to TRBJ2-7; 8 nucleotides line up with TRBD1. CDR1 and CDR2 from the germline V gene are ENHRY and SYGVKD. There are 18 residues in the CDR3. V lost 2 bases, J lost 0 bases, and 12 bases stayed unmatched. The CDR3 is CAISEPPTGAAYSYEQYF. The CDR3 DNA sequence: TGTGCCATCAGTGAGCCGCCGACAGGGGCCGCCTACTCCTACGAGCAGTACTTC.

This chain links TRBV18 with TRBJ2-1, with 9 bases identical to TRBD1. CDR3 length: 17 amino acids. Germline CDR1 and CDR2: KGHSH and LQKENI. The trim removed 3 bases at V and 0 bases at J, leaving 6 bases unmatched. The CDR3 loop is CASSPRTGEISYNEQFF. In DNA, the CDR3 is TGTGCCAGCTCACCGAGGACAGGGGAGATCTCCTACAATGAGCAGTTCTTC.

The rearrangement joins TRBV4-3 to TRBJ2-5; perhaps TRBD1 as D (6 bases). The assigned J gene may be wrong: the sequence end matches TRBJ2-7 better. This CDR3 has 17 amino acids. CDR1 LGHNA and CDR2 YSLEER come from the germline V gene. CDR3 sequence: CASSQDSGGRGNYEQYF. The CDR3 DNA follows: TGCGCCAGCAGCCAAGATAGTGGGGGCAGGGGAAACTACGAGCAGTACTTC.

The chain has TRBV7-9 and TRBJ2-5; weak D call: TRBD2 (6 bases). CDR1 and CDR2 (germline): SEHNR, FQNEAQ (reference sequence). This CDR3 comprises 16 residues. Trimming left V 6 bases short and J 1 base short, with 18 bases between. The CDR3 DNA reads as TGTGCCAGCAGTCGTCAGAGCGCGGGAAGCCAAGAGACCCAGTACTTC. Translation: CASSRQSAGSQETQYF.

The chain has TRBV4-2 and TRBJ2-5, with TRBD2 matching 9 bases. The length of the CDR3 is 17 residues. V dropped 0 bases and J dropped 4; count of bases not matched to a gene: 9. CDR1 is LGHNA, CDR2 YNFKEQ, per germline. CDR3 sequence reads: CASSQDLELAGSETQYF. The CDR3 DNA is TGTGCCAGCAGCCAAGATCTTGAGCTAGCGGGGTCAGAGACCCAGTACTTC.

This chain uses TRBV27 with TRBJ1-4, with TRBD1 identical over 9 bases. Germline-derived CDR1 and CDR2 are MNHEY and SMNVEV (reference sequence). V shed 1 base, J shed 5 bases, and the junction held 5 bases outside the gene matches. The CDR3 is 16 amino acids. The chain's CDR3 is CASSLLRGTGNEKLFF. DNA for the CDR3: TGTGCCAGCAGTTTATTAAGGGGGACAGGGAATGAAAAACTGTTTTTT.